Sequencing of this T cell receptor (beta chain) was carried out in a study of cytomegalovirus exposure and HLA in healthy donors (dated by TCRdb to about 2017). For context, the study as a whole: According to an earlier analysis of around 600 of the donors, about 170 million T cells yielded 100 million or so unique TCR beta sequences and 276 Gb of sequence data. Roughly 5 DR-DQ haplotypes were handled as single units for association and clustering, since linkage in the cohort was strong. In addition to the first cohort of roughly 670 subjects, a separate validation cohort of 120 different subjects was used. Both class I and class II loci were covered by HLA typing, at four-digit resolution. The aim of the study was to test whether cataloging public T cell receptors could identify signatures of past pathogen exposure. Genome-wide SNP genotypes for about 65% of the roughly 670 donors were used in a later genetic analysis, which treated that subset as a discovery cohort. An early release that covered about 600 HLA-typed donors contained 300 to 350 gigabases of sequencing data and tens of millions of unique TCR sequences. Alongside the repertoire data, information on donor age, sex, ethnicity and CMV serostatus was compiled. All discovery cohort repertoires had been generated on a single sequencing platform. The study combined high-throughput TCR immunosequencing, statistical association of individual TCRs with disease status, and machine learning to predict cytomegalovirus infection status. To study patterns of TCR occurrence, a later analysis re-analyzed previously published TCR beta repertoires from just over 650 donors and added high-resolution HLA genotyping. Typing coverage differed by locus: A, B, C, DRB1 and DQB1 were typed in about 629-640 donors, DQA1 in roughly 510, DPA1 in approximately 610, and DPB1 in 472. Among over 350 genotyped donors of the cohort, an average of approximately 240,000 unique TCR beta nucleotide sequences were sequenced per donor, roughly 20% of them non-productive. Of the approximately 400 genotyped donors, 81% fell in the genetic ancestry cluster associated with self-reported Caucasian donors. The study profiled the T cell repertoires of about 640 subjects by immunosequencing and related them to cytomegalovirus serostatus. The later analysis used no new phenotypic data to find candidate immune exposures, relying instead on TCR beta sequences and their occurrence across donors. To decide whether each TCR beta V gene segment behaved as functional or pseudogenic, an earlier analysis of some 600 of the donors relied on high-throughput TCR beta sequencing. Broader findings and caveats from the paper: The authors suggested that the approach could potentially be extended to other disease states and immunological phenotypes. At a false discovery rate of 0.05, a later analysis linked around 15,000 TCR beta sequences to specific HLA alleles. The earlier analysis of approximately 590 of the donors excluded about 16 rarely observed V segments, including chromosome 9 orphons, because counts were too low. In both the original and validation cohorts, the classifier was reported to diagnose cytomegalovirus status with high specificity and sensitivity. The sequencing pipeline was judged likely to have produced a cluster of highly shared sequence variants as a technical artifact. Sequencing depth was assumed to be roughly uniform across donors in the presence/absence analyses, though that assumption may not hold. Immune exposure information for the cohort was limited to CMV serostatus. HLA typing was unavailable for some donors at each locus, so association tests used only the typed subset. A later analysis found that TCR association rates varied across HLA loci, with DRB1 alleles showing the most associated TCRs and HLA-C alleles the fewest. A later analysis reported that several top co-occurrence clusters appeared linked to parvovirus B19, influenza, CMV and Epstein-Barr virus. A later genetic analysis associated a missense DCLRE1C variant with V-gene and J-gene trimming of TCR beta chains, and an independent cohort replicated the association. A further reported finding was that TCR beta sequences accurately predicted the HLA-A and HLA-B alleles for most subjects in the first cohort. Correlated functional status among segregating V segments might be attributable to linkage disequilibrium, but an unknown experimental factor could not be ruled out. Only TCR beta chains were sequenced in this cohort, and the absence of alpha or paired-chain data limited detectable features. Because the 87-base-pair reads could not distinguish some IMGT-functional V segments, including TRBV6-2 and TRBV6-3, those segments were excluded. While some public TCRs were present in many individuals, most TCR sequences turned up only very rarely across donors. According to a later genetic analysis, donors in an Asian-associated ancestry cluster had fewer N-insertions in productive TCRs than the approximately 700-donor mean. When HLA alleles, especially DR and DQ, strongly co-occurred, TCR associations were difficult to assign to individual alleles. A few of the identified cytomegalovirus-associated TCR beta chains were confirmed in vitro to be specific for cytomegalovirus antigens. The study gave a list of under 200 TCR beta chains associated with cytomegalovirus. In an earlier analysis of approximately 600 of the donors, most TCR beta V segments were observed in productive rearrangements about 90% or about 30% of the time, broadly matching IMGT annotations. A later analysis found that HLA-associated TCR beta chains were more clonally expanded and had lower generation probabilities than equally common non-associated chains. According to a later analysis, most CMV-associated TCR beta chains appeared to be HLA-restricted, and the HLA associations seemed to be driven largely by CMV exposure.

The cohort consisted of 650 to 850 healthy bone marrow donors. At the time of sampling, all cohort members were nominally healthy, though unrecorded immune exposures were likely present. The donor was CMV seronegative and was included in the group of a few hundred seronegative cohort members. Each donor provided a peripheral blood sample, and peripheral blood mononuclear cells were used for TCR beta sequencing. Genomic DNA was extracted from the blood cell samples with the Qiagen DNeasy Blood Extraction Kit. The CDR3, from cysteine to phenylalanine, totals 13 residues. Only the CDR3 region is kept as DNA, spanning 39 bases read in frame from base 1. V is clipped by 2 bases and J by 2 bases, and the sequence between their germline boundaries is 6 bases long. CDR1 and CDR2 are read off the germline V gene as MNHEY and SVGAGI. Library method: the immunoSEQ multiplex PCR assay. For the multiplex PCR, a mixture combining 60 forward primers for TCR Vbeta segments and 13 reverse primers for TCR Jbeta segments was used. A multiplex PCR assay on genomic DNA amplified the CDR3 region of rearranged TCR beta genes. The amplified TCR beta libraries were sequenced on the Illumina HiSeq System as 87-base-pair reads. The authors' analysis ran thus. In a later analysis, tens of millions of unique TCR beta chains were counted across the 650 to 700 repertoires, and roughly 10 million of these chains were shared by at least two donors. To remove PCR and sequencing errors, raw reads were error-corrected and collapsed into unique sequences using a nearest-neighbor algorithm that merged closely related sequences. Alignment of CDR3 sequences to IMGT reference sequences was used to assign V, D and J gene segments. Each retained sequence needed at least a six-nucleotide match to both a V gene segment and a J gene segment. Rearrangements were called productive when the CDR3 lacked stop codons and stayed in frame with V and J; all others were non-productive. CDR3 was defined by IMGT convention, running from the second conserved V-encoded cysteine to the conserved J-encoded phenylalanine. Sequences without an unambiguous match to a single V gene segment were excluded from the earlier analysis of almost 600 of the donors. An earlier analysis of under 750 of the donors called V segments functional above 56.7% productive rearrangements and segregating when the between-donor standard deviation exceeded 5%. A statistical classification framework was built to diagnose cytomegalovirus status from the catalog of TCR beta chain sequences. In a later analysis, V and J genes were assigned by comparing TCR nucleotide sequences against IMGT/GENE-DB human TR gene sequences. A later analysis assigned CDR3 sequences and most-parsimonious VDJ recombination scenarios with the TCRdist pipeline. In a later analysis, each TCR beta chain was defined by its CDR3 amino acid sequence together with its V-gene family, and reads without a unique V-gene family were excluded. To address suspected cross-contamination and a sequencing artifact, a later analysis removed approximately 600 highly shared, low-generation-probability nucleotide sequences. For each public chain, a later analysis derived a clonal expansion index from normalized ranks of inferred template counts within each repertoire. In a later analysis, generation probabilities were computed using a VDJ recombination model fitted to out-of-frame rearrangements, and the results were checked against IGoR. Hypergeometric tests were used in a later analysis to score TCR-TCR, TCR-HLA and TCR-CMV co-occurrence, with a repertoire-size bias correction applied to the TCR pairs. A later analysis estimated false discovery rates by permuting HLA or CMV assignments 20 times. In a later analysis, co-occurring TCRs were grouped with DBSCAN, and TCRdist sequence similarity was added when clustering was performed within HLA-allele-positive subsets. Co-occurrence clustering excluded repertoires with fewer than 30,000 or more than 120,000 public chains, plus five with anomalous nucleotide sharing. TCRdb provides this immuneACCESS table in a form limited to in-frame rearrangements. Some clones are lacking; in checked studies, under half of them reflect an unresolved V gene, and why the rest are absent is not known. D and trimming were read from the DNA, whereas the V and J calls and clone size are those reported in that table. The sample contains fewer than 150,000 clones, 60% to 80% of them found a single time. The top ten clones comprise approximately 2% of the sample.

Concerning this clone: This receptor's antigen is unknown. No much larger clone is present one base from it, and per-base qualities are unavailable.

The TCR originated in a man under 40 in good health and CMV-seronegative. Sequenced material: PBMCs. The chain uses TRBV6-5 and TRBJ1-1, with no reliable assignment of the D segment. The CDR3 protein sequence reads: CASSYTRNTEAFF. The base sequence is TGTGCCAGCAGTTACACGCGTAACACTGAAGCTTTCTTT.